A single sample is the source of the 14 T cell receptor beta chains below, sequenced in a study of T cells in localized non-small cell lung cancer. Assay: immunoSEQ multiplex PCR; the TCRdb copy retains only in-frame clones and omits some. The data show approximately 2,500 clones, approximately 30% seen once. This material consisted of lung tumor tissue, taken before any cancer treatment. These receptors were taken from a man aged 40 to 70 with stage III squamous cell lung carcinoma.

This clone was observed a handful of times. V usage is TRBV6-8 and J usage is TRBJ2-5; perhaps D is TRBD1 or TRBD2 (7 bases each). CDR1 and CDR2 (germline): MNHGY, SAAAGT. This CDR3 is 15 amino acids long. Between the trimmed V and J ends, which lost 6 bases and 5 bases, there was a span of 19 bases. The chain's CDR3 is CASRRGRGLMETQYF. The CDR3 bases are TGTGCCAGCAGACGGGGGAGGGGGCTGATGGAGACCCAGTACTTC.

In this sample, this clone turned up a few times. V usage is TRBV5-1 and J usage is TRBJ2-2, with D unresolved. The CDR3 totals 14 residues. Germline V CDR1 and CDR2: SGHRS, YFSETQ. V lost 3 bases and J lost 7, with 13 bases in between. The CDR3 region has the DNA TGCGCCAGCAGCTCCCCCACCGTTGGCGGGGAGCTGTTTTTT. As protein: CASSSPTVGGELFF.

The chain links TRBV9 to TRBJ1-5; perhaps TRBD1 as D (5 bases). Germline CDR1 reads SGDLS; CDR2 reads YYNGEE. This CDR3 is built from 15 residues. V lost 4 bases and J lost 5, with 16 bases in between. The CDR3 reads CASSRTGLRDQPQHF. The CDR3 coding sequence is TGTGCCAGCAGCAGGACGGGGCTTAGGGATCAGCCCCAGCATTTT.

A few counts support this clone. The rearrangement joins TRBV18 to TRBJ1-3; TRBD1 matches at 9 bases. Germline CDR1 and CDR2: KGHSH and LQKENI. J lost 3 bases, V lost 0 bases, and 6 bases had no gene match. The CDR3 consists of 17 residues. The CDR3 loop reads CASSPPGTGILGNTIYF. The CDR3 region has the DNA TGTGCCAGCTCACCACCCGGGACAGGGATACTTGGAAACACCATATATTTT.

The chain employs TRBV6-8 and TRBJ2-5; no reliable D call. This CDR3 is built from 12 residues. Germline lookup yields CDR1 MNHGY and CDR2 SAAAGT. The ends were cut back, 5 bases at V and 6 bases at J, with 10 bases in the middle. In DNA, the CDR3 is TGTGCCAGCAGTCCCACACGGAAGACCCAGTACTTC. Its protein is CASSPTRKTQYF.

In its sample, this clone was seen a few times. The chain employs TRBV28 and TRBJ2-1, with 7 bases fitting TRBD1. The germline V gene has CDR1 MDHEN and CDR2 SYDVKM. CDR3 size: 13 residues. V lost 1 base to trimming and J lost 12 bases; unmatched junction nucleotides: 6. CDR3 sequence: CASSLSQDRRQFF. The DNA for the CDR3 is TGTGCCAGCAGTTTATCTCAGGACAGGAGGCAGTTCTTC.

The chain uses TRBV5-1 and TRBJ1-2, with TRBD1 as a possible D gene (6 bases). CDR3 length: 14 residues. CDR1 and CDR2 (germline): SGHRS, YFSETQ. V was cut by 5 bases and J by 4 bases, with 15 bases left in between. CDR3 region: CASRFYRDGYGYTF. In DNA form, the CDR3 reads TGCGCCAGCAGATTTTACAGGGACGGCTATGGCTACACCTTC. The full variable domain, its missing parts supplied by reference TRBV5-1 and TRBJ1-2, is KAGVTQTPRYLIKTRGQQVTLSCSPISGHRSVSWYQQTPGQGLQFLFEYFSETQRNKGNFPGRFSGRQFSNSRSEMNVSTLELGDSALYLCASRFYRDGYGYTFGSGTRLTVV.

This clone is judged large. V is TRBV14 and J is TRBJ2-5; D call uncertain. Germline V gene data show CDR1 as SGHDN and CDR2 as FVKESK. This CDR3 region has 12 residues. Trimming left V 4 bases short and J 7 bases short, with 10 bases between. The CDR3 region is CASSPDRGTQYF. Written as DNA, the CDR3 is TGTGCCAGCAGCCCGGATCGTGGGACCCAGTACTTC.

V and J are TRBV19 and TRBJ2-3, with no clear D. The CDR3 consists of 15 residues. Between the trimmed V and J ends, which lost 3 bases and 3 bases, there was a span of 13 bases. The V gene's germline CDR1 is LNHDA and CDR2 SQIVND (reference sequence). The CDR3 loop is CASSMGYWGTDTQYF. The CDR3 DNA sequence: TGTGCCAGTAGTATGGGGTACTGGGGAACAGATACGCAGTATTTT.

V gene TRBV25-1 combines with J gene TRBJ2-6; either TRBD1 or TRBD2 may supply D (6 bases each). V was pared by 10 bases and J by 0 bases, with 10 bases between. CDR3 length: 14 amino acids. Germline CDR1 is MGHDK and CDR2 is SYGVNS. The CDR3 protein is CATGGYSGANVLTF. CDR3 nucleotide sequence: TGTGCCACCGGGGGCTACTCTGGGGCCAACGTCCTGACTTTC.

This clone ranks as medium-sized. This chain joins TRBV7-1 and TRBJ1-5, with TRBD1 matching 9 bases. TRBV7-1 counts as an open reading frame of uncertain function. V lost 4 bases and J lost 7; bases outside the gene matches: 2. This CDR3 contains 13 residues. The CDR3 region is CASSFGQGQPQHF. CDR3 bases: TGTGCCAGCAGCTTTGGACAGGGGCAGCCCCAGCATTTT.

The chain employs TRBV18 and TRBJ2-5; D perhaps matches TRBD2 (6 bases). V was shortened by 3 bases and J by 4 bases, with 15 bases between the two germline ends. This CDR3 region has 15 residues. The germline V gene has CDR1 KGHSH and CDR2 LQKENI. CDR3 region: CASSPGTPNIETQYF. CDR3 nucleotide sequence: TGTGCCAGCTCACCCGGGACTCCGAACATAGAGACCCAGTACTTC.

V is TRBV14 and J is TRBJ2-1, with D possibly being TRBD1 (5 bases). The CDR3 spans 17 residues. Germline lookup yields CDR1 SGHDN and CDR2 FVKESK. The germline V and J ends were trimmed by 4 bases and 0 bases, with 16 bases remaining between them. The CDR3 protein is CASSLDIGIRSYNEQFF. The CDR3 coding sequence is TGTGCCAGCAGCCTGGACATTGGCATCCGCTCCTACAATGAGCAGTTCTTC.

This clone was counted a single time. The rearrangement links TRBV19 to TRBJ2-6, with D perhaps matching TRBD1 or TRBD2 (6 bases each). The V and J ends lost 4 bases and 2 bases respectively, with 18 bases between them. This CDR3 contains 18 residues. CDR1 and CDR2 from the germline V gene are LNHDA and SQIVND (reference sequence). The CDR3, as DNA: TGTGCCAGTAGTAAGGGGGGCCGAGCTGCGGCTGGGGCCAACGTCCTGACTTTC. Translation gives CASSKGGRAAAGANVLTF.